This T cell receptor beta chain was profiled in a study of blood T cell repertoires in COVID-19. Assay used: immunoSEQ multiplex PCR; TCRdb lists only in-frame clones, some missing. The table includes about 200,000 clones, roughly 90% detected once. The CDR3 contains 16 residues. Trimming cost V 4 bases and J 2 bases; bases outside gene matches: 8. The germline gives CDR1 MNHEY, CDR2 SVGAGI. The sequence derives from a man aged 18 to 29 with active or convalescent COVID-19. The specimen sequenced was peripheral blood. This chain uses TRBV6-5 with TRBJ1-3, with 7 bases fitting TRBD1. CDR3 loop: CASSFGQATPGNTIYF. DNA of the CDR3: TGTGCCAGCAGTTTTGGACAGGCAACACCTGGAAACACCATATATTTT.